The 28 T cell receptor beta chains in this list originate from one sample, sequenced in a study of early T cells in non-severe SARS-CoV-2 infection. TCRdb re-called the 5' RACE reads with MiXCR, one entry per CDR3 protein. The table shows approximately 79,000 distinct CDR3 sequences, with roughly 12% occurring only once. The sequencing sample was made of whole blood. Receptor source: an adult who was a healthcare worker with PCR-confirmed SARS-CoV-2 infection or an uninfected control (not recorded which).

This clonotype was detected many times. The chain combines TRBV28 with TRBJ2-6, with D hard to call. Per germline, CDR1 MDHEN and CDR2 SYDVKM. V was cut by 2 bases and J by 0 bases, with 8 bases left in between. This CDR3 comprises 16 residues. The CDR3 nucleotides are TGTGCCAGCAGTTTAATTCAGAGCTCTGGGGCCAACGTCCTGACTTTC. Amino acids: CASSLIQSSGANVLTF.

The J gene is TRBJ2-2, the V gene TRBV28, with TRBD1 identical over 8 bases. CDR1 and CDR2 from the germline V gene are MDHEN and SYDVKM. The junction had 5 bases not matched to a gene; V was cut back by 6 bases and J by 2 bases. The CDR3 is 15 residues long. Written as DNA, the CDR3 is TGTGCCAGCAGCTCAGGGGGCGAAAACACCGGGGAGCTGTTTTTT. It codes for CASSSGGENTGELFF. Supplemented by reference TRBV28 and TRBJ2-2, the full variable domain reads DVKVTQSSRYLVKRTGEKVFLECVQDMDHENMFWYRQDPGLGLRLIYFSYDVKMKEKGDIPEGYSVSREKKERFSLILESASTNQTSMYLCASSSGGENTGELFFGEGSRLTVL.

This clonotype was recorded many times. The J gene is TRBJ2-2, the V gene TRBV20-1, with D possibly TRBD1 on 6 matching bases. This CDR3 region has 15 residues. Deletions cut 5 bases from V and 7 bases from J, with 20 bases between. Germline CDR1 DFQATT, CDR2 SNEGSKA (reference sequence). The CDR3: CSALTSSGDHGELFF. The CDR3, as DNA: TGCAGTGCTCTCACCTCATCAGGGGATCACGGGGAGCTGTTTTTT.

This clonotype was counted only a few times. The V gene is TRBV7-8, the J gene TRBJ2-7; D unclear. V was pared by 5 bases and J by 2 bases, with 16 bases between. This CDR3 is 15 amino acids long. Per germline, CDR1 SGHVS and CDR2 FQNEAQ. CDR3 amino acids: CASSDRVLKTYEQYF. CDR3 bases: TGTGCCAGCAGCGATCGCGTCCTCAAAACCTACGAGCAGTACTTC. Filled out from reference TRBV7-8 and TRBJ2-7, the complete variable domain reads GAGVSQSPRYKVAKRGQDVALRCDPISGHVSLFWYQQALGQGPEFLTYFQNEAQLDKSGLPSDRFFAERPEGSVSTLKIQRTQQEDSAVYLCASSDRVLKTYEQYFGPGTRLTVT.

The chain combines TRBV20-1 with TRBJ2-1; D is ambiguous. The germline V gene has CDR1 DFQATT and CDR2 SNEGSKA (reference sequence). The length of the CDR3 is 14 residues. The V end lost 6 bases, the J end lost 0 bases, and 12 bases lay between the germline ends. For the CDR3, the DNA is TGCAGTGCGGGGAAATTAAGCTCCTACAATGAGCAGTTCTTC. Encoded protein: CSAGKLSSYNEQFF.

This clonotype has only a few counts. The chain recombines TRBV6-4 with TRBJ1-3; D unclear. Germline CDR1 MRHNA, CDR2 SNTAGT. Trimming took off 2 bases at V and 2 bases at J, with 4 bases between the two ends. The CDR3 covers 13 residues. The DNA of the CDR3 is TGTGCCAGCAGTGACGGGCCTGGAAACACCATATATTTT. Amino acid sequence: CASSDGPGNTIYF.

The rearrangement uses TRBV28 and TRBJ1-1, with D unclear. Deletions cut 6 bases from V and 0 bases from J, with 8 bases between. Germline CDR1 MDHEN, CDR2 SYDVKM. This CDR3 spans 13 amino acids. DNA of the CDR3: TGTGCCAGCAGCGTTGGCATGAACACTGAAGCTTTCTTT. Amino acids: CASSVGMNTEAFF. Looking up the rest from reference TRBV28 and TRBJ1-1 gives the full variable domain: DVKVTQSSRYLVKRTGEKVFLECVQDMDHENMFWYRQDPGLGLRLIYFSYDVKMKEKGDIPEGYSVSREKKERFSLILESASTNQTSMYLCASSVGMNTEAFFGQGTRLTVV.

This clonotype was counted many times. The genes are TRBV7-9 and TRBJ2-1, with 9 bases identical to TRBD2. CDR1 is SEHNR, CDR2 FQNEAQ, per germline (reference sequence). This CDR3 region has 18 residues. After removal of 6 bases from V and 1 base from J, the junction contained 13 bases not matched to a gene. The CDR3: CASRSGTSNERSYNEQFF. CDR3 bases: TGTGCCAGCAGGTCCGGGACTAGCAATGAGCGGTCCTACAATGAGCAGTTCTTC.

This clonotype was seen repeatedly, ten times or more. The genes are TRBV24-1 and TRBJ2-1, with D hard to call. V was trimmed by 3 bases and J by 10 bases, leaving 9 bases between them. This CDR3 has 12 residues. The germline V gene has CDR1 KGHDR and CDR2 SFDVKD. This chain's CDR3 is CATSDGWGEQFF. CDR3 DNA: TGTGCCACCAGTGATGGGTGGGGAGAGCAGTTCTTC.

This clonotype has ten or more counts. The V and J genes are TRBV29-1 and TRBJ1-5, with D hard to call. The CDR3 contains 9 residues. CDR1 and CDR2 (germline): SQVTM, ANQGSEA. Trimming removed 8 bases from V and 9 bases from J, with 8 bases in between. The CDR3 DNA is TGCAGCCCCGTGGGGCCCCAGCATTTT. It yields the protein CSPVGPQHF.

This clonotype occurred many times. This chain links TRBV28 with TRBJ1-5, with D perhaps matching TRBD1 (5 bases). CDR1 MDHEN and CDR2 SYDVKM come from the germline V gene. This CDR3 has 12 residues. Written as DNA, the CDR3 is TGTGCAGCGGGGCAGTCCAATCAGCCCCAGCATTTT. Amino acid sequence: CAAGQSNQPQHF.

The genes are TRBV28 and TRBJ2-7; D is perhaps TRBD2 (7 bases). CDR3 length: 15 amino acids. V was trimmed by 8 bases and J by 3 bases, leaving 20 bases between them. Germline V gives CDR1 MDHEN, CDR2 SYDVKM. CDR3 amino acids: CASAGARDHYYEQYF. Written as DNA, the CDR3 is TGTGCCAGCGCGGGGGCCCGGGACCACTACTACGAGCAGTACTTC. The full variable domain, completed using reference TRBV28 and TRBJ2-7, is DVKVTQSSRYLVKRTGEKVFLECVQDMDHENMFWYRQDPGLGLRLIYFSYDVKMKEKGDIPEGYSVSREKKERFSLILESASTNQTSMYLCASAGARDHYYEQYFGPGTRLTVT.

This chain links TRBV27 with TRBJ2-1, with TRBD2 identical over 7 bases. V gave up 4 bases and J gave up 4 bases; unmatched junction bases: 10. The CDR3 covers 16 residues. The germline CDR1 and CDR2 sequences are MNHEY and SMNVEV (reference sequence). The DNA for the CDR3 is TGTGCCAGCAGTTGGGTCGCCGGGACTATATACAATGAGCAGTTCTTC. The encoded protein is CASSWVAGTIYNEQFF.

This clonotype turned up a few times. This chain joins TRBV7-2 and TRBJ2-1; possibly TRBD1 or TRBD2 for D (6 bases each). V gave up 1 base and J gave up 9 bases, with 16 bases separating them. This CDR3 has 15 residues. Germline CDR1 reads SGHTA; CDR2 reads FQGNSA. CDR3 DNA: TGTGCCAGCAGCTTAGAGGGGGGCACCCACGGTGAGCAGTTCTTC. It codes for CASSLEGGTHGEQFF.

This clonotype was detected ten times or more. DNA for the CDR3: TGTGCCACAAGGCTGCCCCCGAGGGATACGCAGTATTTT. Protein product: CATRLPPRDTQYF. The J gene is TRBJ2-3, the V gene TRBV11-2; D ambiguous. The germline CDR1 and CDR2 sequences are SGHAT and FQNNGV. The germline V and J ends were trimmed by 10 bases and 6 bases, with 17 bases remaining between them. CDR3 length: 13 amino acids.

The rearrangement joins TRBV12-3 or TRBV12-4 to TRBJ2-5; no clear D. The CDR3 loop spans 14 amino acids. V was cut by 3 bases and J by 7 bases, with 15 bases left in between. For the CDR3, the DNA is TGTGCCAGCAGTTTTAGACAAGGGTCAGGGACCCAGTACTTC. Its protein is CASSFRQGSGTQYF.

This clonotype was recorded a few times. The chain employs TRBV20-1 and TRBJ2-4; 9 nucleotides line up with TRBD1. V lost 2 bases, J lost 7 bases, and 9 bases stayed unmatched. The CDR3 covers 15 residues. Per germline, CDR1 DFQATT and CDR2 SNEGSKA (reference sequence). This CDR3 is CSARRTQGAGNIQYF. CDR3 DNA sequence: TGCAGTGCTAGAAGAACACAGGGGGCGGGGAACATTCAGTACTTC.

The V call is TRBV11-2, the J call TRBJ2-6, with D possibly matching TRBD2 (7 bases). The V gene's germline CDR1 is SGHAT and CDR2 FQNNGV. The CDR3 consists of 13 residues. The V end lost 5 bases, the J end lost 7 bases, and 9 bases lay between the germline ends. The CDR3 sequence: CASSSGTANVLTF. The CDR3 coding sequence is TGTGCCAGCAGCAGCGGGACAGCCAACGTCCTGACTTTC.

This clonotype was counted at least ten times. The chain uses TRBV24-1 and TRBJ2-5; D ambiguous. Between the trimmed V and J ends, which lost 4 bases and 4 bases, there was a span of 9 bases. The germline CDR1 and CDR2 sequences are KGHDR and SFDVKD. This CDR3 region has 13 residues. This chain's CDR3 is CATSDRWGETQYF. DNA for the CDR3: TGTGCCACCAGTGACCGGTGGGGAGAGACCCAGTACTTC.

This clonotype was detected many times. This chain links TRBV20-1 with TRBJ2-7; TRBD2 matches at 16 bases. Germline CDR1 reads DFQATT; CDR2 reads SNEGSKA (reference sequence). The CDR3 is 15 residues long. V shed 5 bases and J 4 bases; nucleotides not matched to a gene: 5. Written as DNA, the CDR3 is TGCAGTGCTTCCGGGACTAGCGGGGGGGGATACGAGCAGTACTTC. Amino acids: CSASGTSGGGYEQYF.

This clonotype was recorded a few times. Here the CDR3 reads CASKLRDREFRGYTF. As DNA, the CDR3 is TGTGCCAGCAAACTAAGGGACAGGGAATTCCGCGGCTACACCTTC. This chain uses TRBV28 with TRBJ1-2, with 9 bases that match TRBD1. The V and J ends lost 7 bases and 8 bases, in that order; junction bases with no gene match: 14. Germline CDR1 reads MDHEN; CDR2 reads SYDVKM. There are 15 residues in the CDR3.

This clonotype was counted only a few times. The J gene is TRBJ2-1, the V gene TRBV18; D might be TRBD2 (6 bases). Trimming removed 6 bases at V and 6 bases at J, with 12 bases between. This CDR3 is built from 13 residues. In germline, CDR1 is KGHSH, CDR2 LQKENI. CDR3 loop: CASSPAGSNEQFF. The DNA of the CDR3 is TGTGCCAGCTCCCCCGCGGGGTCCAATGAGCAGTTCTTC.

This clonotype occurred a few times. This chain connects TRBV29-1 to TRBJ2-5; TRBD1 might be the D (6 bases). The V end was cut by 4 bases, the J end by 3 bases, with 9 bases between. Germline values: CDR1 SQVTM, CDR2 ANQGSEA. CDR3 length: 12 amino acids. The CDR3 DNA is TGCAGCGTTGTTGGGGGCGAAGAGACCCAGTACTTC. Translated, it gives CSVVGGEETQYF. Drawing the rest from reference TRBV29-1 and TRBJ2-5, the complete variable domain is SAVISQKPSRDICQRGTSLTIQCQVDSQVTMMFWYRQQPGQSLTLIATANQGSEATYESGFVIDKFPISRPNLTFSTLTVSNMSPEDSSIYLCSVVGGEETQYFGPGTRLLVL.

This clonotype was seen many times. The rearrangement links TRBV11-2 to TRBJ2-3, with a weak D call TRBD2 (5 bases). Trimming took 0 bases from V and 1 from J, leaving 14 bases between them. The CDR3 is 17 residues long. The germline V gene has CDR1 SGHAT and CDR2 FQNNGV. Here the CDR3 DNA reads TGTGCCAGCAGCTTAGATCAGTGGGAGAAGGGCACAGATACGCAGTATTTT. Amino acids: CASSLDQWEKGTDTQYF. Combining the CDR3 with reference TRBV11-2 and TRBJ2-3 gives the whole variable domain EAGVAQSPRYKIIEKRQSVAFWCNPISGHATLYWYQQILGQGPKLLIQFQNNGVVDDSQLPKDRFSAERLKGVDSTLKIQPAKLEDSAVYLCASSLDQWEKGTDTQYFGPGTRLTVL.

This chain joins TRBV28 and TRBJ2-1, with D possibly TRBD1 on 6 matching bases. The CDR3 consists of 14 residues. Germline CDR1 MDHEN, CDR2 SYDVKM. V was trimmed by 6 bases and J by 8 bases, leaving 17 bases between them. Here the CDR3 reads CASSHQGGGDEQFF. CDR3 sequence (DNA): TGTGCCAGCAGCCACCAAGGGGGTGGGGATGAGCAGTTCTTC.

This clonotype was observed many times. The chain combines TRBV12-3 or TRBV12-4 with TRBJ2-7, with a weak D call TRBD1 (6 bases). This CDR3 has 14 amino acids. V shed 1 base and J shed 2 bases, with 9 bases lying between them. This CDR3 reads CASSLGWDTYEQYF. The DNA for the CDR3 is TGTGCCAGCAGTTTAGGTTGGGACACCTACGAGCAGTACTTC.

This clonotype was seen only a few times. Written as DNA, the CDR3 is TGCGCCAGCAGCTTCCAAGGCGGCAAGAACACCGGGGAGCTGTTTTTT. It yields the protein CASSFQGGKNTGELFF. The chain recombines TRBV5-1 with TRBJ2-2; unclear D gene. Germline CDR1 reads SGHRS; CDR2 reads YFSETQ. V was trimmed by 2 bases and J by 1 base, leaving 12 bases between them. The CDR3 contains 16 residues.

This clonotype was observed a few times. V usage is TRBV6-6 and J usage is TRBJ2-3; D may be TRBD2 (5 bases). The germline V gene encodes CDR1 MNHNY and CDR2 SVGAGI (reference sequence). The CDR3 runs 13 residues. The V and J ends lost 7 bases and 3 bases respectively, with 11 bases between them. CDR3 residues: CASTEWRTDTQYF. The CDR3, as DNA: TGTGCCAGCACCGAATGGAGGACAGATACGCAGTATTTT.